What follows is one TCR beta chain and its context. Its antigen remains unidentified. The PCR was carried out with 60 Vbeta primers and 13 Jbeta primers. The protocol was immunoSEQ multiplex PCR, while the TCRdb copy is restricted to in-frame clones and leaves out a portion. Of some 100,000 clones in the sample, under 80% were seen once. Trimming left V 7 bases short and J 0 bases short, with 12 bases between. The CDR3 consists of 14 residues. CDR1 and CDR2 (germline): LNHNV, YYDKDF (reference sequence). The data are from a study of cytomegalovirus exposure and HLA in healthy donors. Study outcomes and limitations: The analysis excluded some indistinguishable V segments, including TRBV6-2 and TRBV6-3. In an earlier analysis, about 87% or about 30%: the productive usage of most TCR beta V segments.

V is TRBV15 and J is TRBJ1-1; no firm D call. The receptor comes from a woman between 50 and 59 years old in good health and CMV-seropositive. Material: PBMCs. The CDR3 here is CATTSGRLNTEAFF. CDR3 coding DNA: TGTGCCACCACCTCTGGCAGGCTGAACACTGAAGCTTTCTTT.